The 8 T cell receptor beta chains given below trace back to one sample, sequenced in a study of T cell responses to AZD1222 COVID-19 vaccine. Sequencing was performed with immunoSEQ multiplex PCR; in TCRdb, only in-frame clones are kept and a portion is missing. This sample yields approximately 150,000 clones, of which 90% are seen a single time; about 1.5% belongs to the top ten. Specimen: peripheral blood, collected 28 days after the second AZD1222 dose. The source is an adult who received the AZD1222 COVID-19 vaccine.

This rearrangement joins TRBV7-9 to TRBJ1-2, with D perhaps TRBD1 (5 bases). In germline, CDR1 is SEHNR, CDR2 FQNEAQ (reference sequence). This CDR3 contains 18 residues. The V end was cut by 4 bases, the J end by 0 bases, with 21 bases between. CDR3 sequence: CASSSGMGGGGANYGYTF. Written as DNA, the CDR3 is TGTGCCAGCAGCTCCGGGATGGGGGGAGGTGGAGCTAACTATGGCTACACCTTC. Full variable domain (remainder filled in from reference TRBV7-9 and TRBJ1-2): DTGVSQNPRHKITKRGQNVTFRCDPISEHNRLYWYRQTLGQGPEFLTYFQNEAQLEKSRLLSDRFSAERPKGSFSTLEIQRTEQGDSAMYLCASSSGMGGGGANYGYTFGSGTRLTVV.

The rearrangement uses TRBV7-3 and TRBJ2-2, with D possibly being TRBD1 (5 bases). The V end was cut by 5 bases, the J end by 0 bases, with 16 bases between. Germline V gives CDR1 SGHTA, CDR2 FQGTGA. The CDR3 totals 17 residues. The CDR3 nucleotides are TGTGCCAGCAGCCCGACCAGGGCTTCTCCGAACACCGGGGAGCTGTTTTTT. Residues: CASSPTRASPNTGELFF.

This chain joins TRBV13 and TRBJ2-7; TRBD2 agrees at 8 bases. Germline CDR1 PRHDT, CDR2 FYEKMQ (reference sequence). CDR3 length: 15 residues. After removal of 2 bases from V and 0 bases from J, the junction contained 3 bases not matched to a gene. This CDR3 is CASSLLAGLSYEQYF. In nucleotides, the CDR3 is TGTGCCAGCAGCTTACTAGCGGGTCTCTCCTACGAGCAGTACTTC.

This chain uses TRBV19 with TRBJ2-1, with 8 positions matching TRBD1. The germline V gene has CDR1 LNHDA and CDR2 SQIVND (reference sequence). The V and J ends lost 4 bases and 1 base, in that order; junction bases with no gene match: 6. The CDR3 loop spans 16 amino acids. CDR3 sequence: CASSRTGPKSYNEQFF. The DNA for the CDR3 is TGTGCCAGTAGTAGGACAGGGCCAAAATCCTACAATGAGCAGTTCTTC.

This rearrangement joins TRBV5-6 to TRBJ2-7, with 10 nucleotides matching TRBD2. The length of the CDR3 is 16 residues. The ends lost 3 bases at V and 4 bases at J; junction bases unmatched: 10. The germline gives CDR1 SGHDT, CDR2 YYEEEE. The CDR3 sequence: CASSSLAGRGRYEQYF. The CDR3 DNA is TGTGCCAGCAGCTCACTAGCGGGACGGGGGCGATACGAGCAGTACTTC.

The rearrangement uses TRBV7-8 and TRBJ2-3; 8 nucleotides match TRBD2. The length of the CDR3 is 15 residues. J lost 3 bases, V lost 6 bases, and 8 bases had no gene match. CDR1 and CDR2 from the germline V gene are SGHVS and FQNEAQ. The CDR3 DNA reads as TGTGCCAGCAGGGGGCAGCGGGAGAGGACAGATACGCAGTATTTT. This translates into CASRGQRERTDTQYF. The full variable domain, its missing parts supplied by reference TRBV7-8 and TRBJ2-3, is GAGVSQSPRYKVAKRGQDVALRCDPISGHVSLFWYQQALGQGPEFLTYFQNEAQLDKSGLPSDRFFAERPEGSVSTLKIQRTQQEDSAVYLCASRGQRERTDTQYFGPGTRLTVL.

Concerning this clone: A read error may account for a junction end that differs from germline. The chain couples TRBV5-1 to TRBJ2-1; 9 positions agree with TRBD1. This CDR3 has 16 amino acids. CDR1 and CDR2 from the germline V gene are SGHRS and YFSETQ. The CDR3 loop is CASSLGTGGSHNEQFF. The CDR3 bases are TGCGCCAGCAGCTTGGGAACAGGGGGCTCCCACAATGAGCAGTTCTTC.

This chain uses TRBV6-5 with TRBJ1-5; TRBD1 aligns across 8 bases. The junction had 8 bases not matched to a gene; V was cut back by 4 bases and J by 6 bases. The CDR3 sequence is 15 residues long. Germline V gives CDR1 MNHEY, CDR2 SVGAGI. The CDR3 DNA reads TGTGCCAGCAGTTTAGAACAGGGGGGTAGTCAGCCCCAGCATTTT. Translated: CASSLEQGGSQPQHF.